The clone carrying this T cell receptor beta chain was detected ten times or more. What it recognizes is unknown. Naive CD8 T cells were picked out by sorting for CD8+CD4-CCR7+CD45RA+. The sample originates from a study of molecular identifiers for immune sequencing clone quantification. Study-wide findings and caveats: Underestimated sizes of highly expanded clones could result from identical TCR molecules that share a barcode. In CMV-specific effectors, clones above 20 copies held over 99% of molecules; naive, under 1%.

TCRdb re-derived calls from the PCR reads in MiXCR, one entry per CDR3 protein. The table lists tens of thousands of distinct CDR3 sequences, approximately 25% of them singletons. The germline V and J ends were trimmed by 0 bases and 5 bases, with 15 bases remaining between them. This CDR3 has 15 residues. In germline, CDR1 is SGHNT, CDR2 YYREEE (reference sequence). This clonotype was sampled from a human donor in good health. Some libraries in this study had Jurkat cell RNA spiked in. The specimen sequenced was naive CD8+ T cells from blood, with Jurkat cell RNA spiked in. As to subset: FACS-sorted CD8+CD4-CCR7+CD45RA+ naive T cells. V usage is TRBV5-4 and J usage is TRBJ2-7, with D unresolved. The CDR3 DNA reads TGTGCCAGCAGCTTGGGAGTGACCCGTTCTGACGAGCAGTACTTC. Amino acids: CASSLGVTRSDEQYF.